The 20 T cell receptor beta chains below were found in one sample sequenced in a study of blood T cell repertoires in COVID-19. TCRdb's copy holds only in-frame clones and misses some; the assay was immunoSEQ multiplex PCR. This sample has 93,000 or so clones, with around nine tenths found just once. Sequenced input: peripheral blood. These receptors came from a man in his fifties or sixties in a cohort sampled during active COVID-19.

The rearrangement uses TRBV4-1 and TRBJ2-1; 7 bases agree with TRBD2. Germline CDR1 is MGHRA and CDR2 is YSYEKL. This CDR3 contains 15 residues. J lost 4 bases, V lost 0 bases, and 3 bases had no gene match. The CDR3 DNA sequence: TGCGCCAGCAGCCAAGATGGGAGGGAATACAATGAGCAGTTCTTC. Its translation is CASSQDGREYNEQFF.

The chain couples TRBV19 to TRBJ1-2; D is undetermined. Germline CDR1 is LNHDA and CDR2 is SQIVND (reference sequence). V was cut by 1 base and J by 3 bases, with 18 bases left in between. There are 17 residues in the CDR3. CDR3 coding DNA: TGTGCCAGTAGTATAGTAAAGTCGCCAGGCCGATACTATGGCTACACCTTC. It codes for CASSIVKSPGRYYGYTF.

The chain uses TRBV18 and TRBJ1-1; a weak D match, TRBD1 (5 bases). Germline V gives CDR1 KGHSH, CDR2 LQKENI. Trimming removed 3 bases from V and 4 bases from J, with 21 bases in between. This CDR3 is 17 amino acids long. Written as DNA, the CDR3 is TGTGCCAGCTCACCTCCGGTTGGGGGGACGATTCGCACTGAAGCTTTCTTT. Translating it yields CASSPPVGGTIRTEAFF.

The chain recombines TRBV5-5 with TRBJ2-5; D unclear. V lost 4 bases and J lost 5, with 9 bases in between. Looked up from germline, CDR1 is SGHKS and CDR2 is YYEKEE (reference sequence). This CDR3 region has 12 residues. In DNA form, the CDR3 reads TGTGCCAGCAGCGCCCTACGGGAGACCCAGTACTTC. It is translated as CASSALRETQYF.

This sequence joins TRBV7-9 and TRBJ2-1; no firm D call. The CDR3 contains 14 residues. Trimming left V 5 bases short and J 8 bases short, with 16 bases between. Per the germline V gene, CDR1 is SEHNR and CDR2 is FQNEAQ (reference sequence). The CDR3 region has the DNA TGTGCCAGCAGCCAAGATAAGGTAGCCCATGAGCAGTTCTTC. This encodes CASSQDKVAHEQFF. Based on the CDR3 plus reference TRBV7-9 and TRBJ2-1, the full variable domain is DTGVSQNPRHKITKRGQNVTFRCDPISEHNRLYWYRQTLGQGPEFLTYFQNEAQLEKSRLLSDRFSAERPKGSFSTLEIQRTEQGDSAMYLCASSQDKVAHEQFFGPGTRLTVL.

This rearrangement joins TRBV20-1 to TRBJ2-5; no definite D call. The V end lost 5 bases, the J end lost 5 bases, and 9 bases lay between the germline ends. CDR1 is DFQATT and CDR2 is SNEGSKA in the germline V gene (reference sequence). CDR3 length equals 11 residues. This chain's CDR3 is CSALQVETQYF. CDR3 in DNA: TGCAGTGCTTTACAAGTGGAGACCCAGTACTTC.

The gene calls are TRBV7-9 and TRBJ1-3; D perhaps matches TRBD1 (6 bases). Germline CDR1 is SEHNR and CDR2 is FQNEAQ (reference sequence). Trimming took off 5 bases at V and 1 base at J, with 9 bases between the two ends. The CDR3 extends over 14 amino acids. The CDR3: CASSQTGSGNTIYF. CDR3 nucleotide sequence: TGTGCCAGCAGCCAGACAGGATCTGGAAACACCATATATTTT.

The chain uses TRBV6-2 or TRBV6-3 and TRBJ2-3; TRBD1 agrees at 7 bases. After removal of 4 bases from V and 7 bases from J, the junction contained 8 bases not matched to a gene. The CDR3 sequence is 14 residues long. Germline CDR1 and CDR2: MNHEY and SVGEGT. As DNA, the CDR3 is TGTGCCAGCAGTTTGGCAGGGGGAAGAAATACGCAGTATTTT. Translated: CASSLAGGRNTQYF.

The V call is TRBV28, the J call TRBJ1-1, with TRBD1 identical over 9 bases. CDR3 length equals 15 residues. Germline assignment: CDR1 MDHEN and CDR2 SYDVKM. Germline trimming cut 2 bases from V and 8 bases from J; bases unmatched to any gene: 9. The DNA of the CDR3 is TGTGCCAGCAGTTTAGGGGACAGGGTAGGAGCAGAAGCTTTCTTT. The encoded protein is CASSLGDRVGAEAFF.

V and J are TRBV15 and TRBJ2-3; 7 bases map to TRBD2. V lost 9 bases and J lost 3; bases outside the gene matches: 9. Germline V gene sequence: CDR1 LNHNV, CDR2 YYDKDF (reference sequence). This CDR3 is 14 amino acids long. The DNA for the CDR3 is TGTGCCACGAGGGAGGGAGCGGGGACAGATACGCAGTATTTT. Its protein is CATREGAGTDTQYF.

This clone was seen only once. The gene calls are TRBV7-9 and TRBJ2-3; D remains ambiguous. Germline lookup yields CDR1 SEHNR and CDR2 FQNEAQ (reference sequence). V was clipped by 5 bases and J by 0 bases, with 3 bases between them. This CDR3 comprises 12 residues. The CDR3 is CASSGSTDTQYF. In DNA form, the CDR3 reads TGTGCCAGCAGCGGCAGCACAGATACGCAGTATTTT.

This chain connects TRBV5-1 to TRBJ1-1; D uncertain. Germline CDR1 and CDR2: SGHRS and YFSETQ. The ends were cut back, 0 bases at V and 7 bases at J, with 13 bases in the middle. The CDR3 length is 14 residues. CDR3 in DNA: TGCGCCAGCAGCTTGGCTGTGAATACGGGTGAAGCTTTCTTT. Translated, it gives CASSLAVNTGEAFF.

V usage is TRBV28 and J usage is TRBJ2-1; 10 positions agree with TRBD1. Germline V gene sequence: CDR1 MDHEN, CDR2 SYDVKM. Losses at the gene ends were 5 bases for V and 7 bases for J; bases not matched to a gene: 11. This CDR3 spans 16 amino acids. Written as DNA, the CDR3 is TGTGCCAGCAGTCCCCCCGACAGGGGGCATGGGAATGAGCAGTTCTTC. It yields the protein CASSPPDRGHGNEQFF.

This clone was counted between two and nine times. The chain uses TRBV6-6 and TRBJ2-7; D is perhaps TRBD2 (5 bases). With 8 bases removed from V and 4 bases from J, the gap between germline ends came to 12 bases. The germline V gene has CDR1 MNHNY and CDR2 SVGAGI (reference sequence). The CDR3 is 12 residues long. The CDR3 nucleotides read TGTGCCAGCGGACCCTCGGGATACGAGCAGTACTTC. This encodes CASGPSGYEQYF.

The V call is TRBV24-1, the J call TRBJ2-2; TRBD1 agrees at 8 bases. This CDR3 has 15 residues. Germline V CDR1 and CDR2: KGHDR, SFDVKD. The V gene end was trimmed by 5 bases and the J gene end by 2 bases; junction bases not matched to a gene: 3. The CDR3 spells CATSGTGINTGELFF. In nucleotides, the CDR3 is TGTGCCACCAGTGGGACAGGGATAAACACCGGGGAGCTGTTTTTT.

This clone was counted only a few times. Other DNA sequences in the same sample also yield this CDR3. The rearrangement uses TRBV5-1 and TRBJ2-2; D gene unclear. The V gene lost 0 bases and the J gene lost 1 base, with 4 bases spanning the gap. Germline CDR1 and CDR2: SGHRS and YFSETQ. The CDR3 loop spans 14 amino acids. The CDR3 here is CASSLGQNTGELFF. The CDR3 nucleotides are TGCGCCAGCAGCTTGGGACAGAACACCGGGGAGCTGTTTTTT.

The genes are TRBV18 and TRBJ1-2; the D gene is possibly TRBD1 (6 bases). Germline V gene sequence: CDR1 KGHSH, CDR2 LQKENI. Trimming took off 3 bases at V and 8 bases at J, with 19 bases between the two ends. The CDR3 sequence is 15 residues long. The CDR3 DNA is TGTGCCAGCTCACCGCAGCGGGGGGACATTGAAGGCTACACCTTC. It translates to CASSPQRGDIEGYTF.

This chain connects TRBV4-3 to TRBJ2-7; 7 nucleotides agree with TRBD2. The CDR3 loop spans 14 amino acids. Germline V CDR1 and CDR2: LGHNA, YSLEER. Trimming cost V 1 base and J 6 bases; bases outside gene matches: 6. The CDR3 DNA reads as TGCGCCAGCAGCCAAGGAGGTCGCGGGGGCGAGCAGTACTTC. It codes for CASSQGGRGGEQYF.

This clone appeared a single time. This chain connects TRBV4-2 to TRBJ2-1, with TRBD2 identical over 8 bases. CDR1 is LGHNA and CDR2 is YNFKEQ in the germline V gene. The CDR3 runs to 15 residues. The J segment lost 6 bases and the V segment lost 3 bases, leaving 7 bases of the junction unmatched. CDR3 sequence reads: CASSQSGLVGNEQFF. The DNA of the CDR3 is TGTGCCAGCAGCCAGTCGGGACTAGTCGGCAATGAGCAGTTCTTC.

The chain joins TRBV14 to TRBJ2-7, with 7 bases fitting TRBD1. The junction had 9 bases not matched to a gene; V was cut back by 4 bases and J by 3 bases. Germline lookup yields CDR1 SGHDN and CDR2 FVKESK. The CDR3 length is 15 residues. This CDR3 is CASSPLTGKFYEQYF. CDR3 DNA: TGTGCCAGCAGCCCGCTGACAGGGAAATTCTACGAGCAGTACTTC.